Shown below are 16 T cell receptor beta chains from a single sample sequenced in a study of T cell responses to AZD1222 COVID-19 vaccine. Repertoires were generated with immunoSEQ multiplex PCR, while TCRdb's copy carries only in-frame clones and drops some. The sample has 100,000 to 130,000 clones, roughly 87% seen once; the top ten hold about 4.5%. The sequencing used peripheral blood, collected on day 0 of AZD1222 vaccination. The receptors were sampled from an adult in good health.

The gene calls are TRBV5-1 and TRBJ1-1, with TRBD1 as a possible D gene (6 bases). Trimming stripped 0 bases from V and 0 bases from J, with 18 bases between. Germline V CDR1 and CDR2: SGHRS, YFSETQ. This CDR3 region has 18 residues. DNA for the CDR3: TGCGCCAGCAGCTTGGTATTGGGGGACAAGGGGATGAACACTGAAGCTTTCTTT. Translated, it gives CASSLVLGDKGMNTEAFF.

The chain combines TRBV11-3 with TRBJ2-5, with a tentative D call TRBD2 (7 bases). V was pared by 3 bases and J by 4 bases, with 12 bases between. Germline-derived CDR1 and CDR2 are SGHNT and YENEEA. This CDR3 has 14 residues. The CDR3 DNA sequence: TGTGCCAGCAGCTTGGGGGGCGGGGGAGAGACCCAGTACTTC. It codes for CASSLGGGGETQYF.

This rearrangement joins TRBV7-2 to TRBJ1-1; the D gene is possibly TRBD1 (6 bases). Trimming took 5 bases from V and 5 from J, leaving 21 bases between them. The V gene's germline CDR1 is SGHTA and CDR2 FQGNSA. The CDR3 extends over 16 amino acids. The CDR3: CASSPTKGGRSTEAFF. The CDR3 DNA sequence: TGTGCCAGCAGCCCCACGAAGGGGGGGCGCTCGACTGAAGCTTTCTTT.

The genes are TRBV19 and TRBJ2-1, with D unresolved. The CDR3 length is 13 residues. The V end was cut by 7 bases, the J end by 4 bases, with 11 bases between. Per the germline V gene, CDR1 is LNHDA and CDR2 is SQIVND (reference sequence). The CDR3 DNA reads as TGTGCCAGTACCCCTTTTGGTTACAATGAGCAGTTCTTC. Translation gives CASTPFGYNEQFF.

This chain joins TRBV13 and TRBJ2-3, with 8 bases aligning to TRBD2. Germline V gene sequence: CDR1 PRHDT, CDR2 FYEKMQ (reference sequence). V gave up 0 bases and J gave up 4 bases; unmatched junction bases: 9. The CDR3 runs 17 residues. CDR3 residues: CASSLGGGGGSADTQYF. The CDR3, as DNA: TGTGCCAGCAGCTTAGGCGGCGGCGGGGGGTCTGCAGATACGCAGTATTTT.

This chain uses TRBV6-2 or TRBV6-3 with TRBJ2-1; D gene unclear. V lost 3 bases and J 3 bases, leaving 18 bases between the germline ends. Germline V gives CDR1 MNHEY, CDR2 SVGEGT. The length of the CDR3 is 17 residues. CDR3 sequence: CASSYSPGPAHYNEQFF. The DNA for the CDR3 is TGTGCCAGCAGTTATAGTCCGGGCCCGGCTCACTACAATGAGCAGTTCTTC.

The CDR3 region has the DNA TGTGCCAGTAGTGCGGGACAGCCTGGAAACACCATATATTTT. Translation: CASSAGQPGNTIYF. The chain is built from TRBV19 and TRBJ1-3; 7 bases agree with TRBD1. The junction had 3 bases not matched to a gene; V was cut back by 5 bases and J by 2 bases. Germline-derived CDR1 and CDR2 are LNHDA and SQIVND (reference sequence). This CDR3 region has 14 residues.

The J gene is TRBJ2-5, the V gene TRBV5-1, with 11 bases lining up with TRBD1. There are 18 residues in the CDR3. J was trimmed by 0 bases and V by 4 bases; bases with no gene match: 11. CDR1 and CDR2 (germline): SGHRS, YFSETQ. The CDR3: CASSTGQGAGTYQETQYF. In nucleotides, the CDR3 is TGCGCCAGCAGCACCGGACAGGGGGCCGGGACGTACCAAGAGACCCAGTACTTC.

V gene TRBV6-4 combines with J gene TRBJ2-1; TRBD1 matches at 9 bases. Trimming cost V 6 bases and J 3 bases; bases outside gene matches: 3. Germline V gene sequence: CDR1 MRHNA, CDR2 SNTAGT. The CDR3 length is 14 residues. The CDR3 DNA follows: TGTGCCAGCAGCCGGGACAGGGACTACAATGAGCAGTTCTTC. As protein: CASSRDRDYNEQFF.

The chain recombines TRBV9 with TRBJ2-2; no reliable D call. Trimming shortened V by 0 bases and J by 7 bases, and 10 bases separated the two germline ends. This CDR3 region has 14 residues. Germline CDR1 is SGDLS and CDR2 is YYNGEE. The CDR3 DNA is TGTGCCAGCAGCGTAGCGCAAGCCCGCGGGGAGCTGTTTTTT. Translation: CASSVAQARGELFF.

The V and J genes are TRBV24-1 and TRBJ2-3; a weak D match, TRBD2 (5 bases). This CDR3 region has 14 residues. CDR1 and CDR2 from the germline V gene are KGHDR and SFDVKD. Trimming took off 2 bases at V and 4 bases at J, with 9 bases between the two ends. CDR3 DNA sequence: TGTGCCACCAGTGATTCCGGGGTTGCAGATACGCAGTATTTT. It yields the protein CATSDSGVADTQYF.

This chain connects TRBV7-9 to TRBJ1-5; D is undetermined. V lost 4 bases and J 6 bases, leaving 13 bases between the germline ends. Germline CDR1 reads SEHNR; CDR2 reads FQNEAQ (reference sequence). The length of the CDR3 is 14 residues. CDR3: CASSSFGVTQPQHF. The CDR3 DNA reads as TGTGCCAGCAGCTCATTTGGGGTCACTCAGCCCCAGCATTTT.

The chain combines TRBV7-6 with TRBJ2-2, with 9 positions matching TRBD1. The length of the CDR3 is 18 residues. Germline V gene data show CDR1 as SGHVS and CDR2 as FNYEAQ. V lost 7 bases, J lost 0 bases, and 12 bases stayed unmatched. The CDR3: CASTDPMDRGANTGELFF. The CDR3 region has the DNA TGTGCCAGCACCGACCCCATGGACAGGGGCGCGAACACCGGGGAGCTGTTTTTT.

The chain has TRBV3-1 (or the pseudogene TRBV3-2) and TRBJ2-1; D is perhaps TRBD1 or TRBD2 (7 bases each). CDR3 length equals 15 residues. Trimming shortened V by 4 bases and J by 3 bases, and 13 bases separated the two germline ends. The germline gives CDR1 LGHDT, CDR2 YNNKEL (reference sequence). The CDR3 protein is CASSPGGGRYNEQFF. CDR3 DNA: TGTGCCAGCAGCCCAGGGGGGGGGCGCTACAATGAGCAGTTCTTC.

The CDR3 DNA sequence: TGTGCCAGCAGCAATCCGGCGACAGGGGGCGGTTTGCGGACCCAGCATTTT. Translated, it gives CASSNPATGGGLRTQHF. The chain joins TRBV21-1 to TRBJ1-5; TRBD1, the table's D call, was not compared with the DNA. TRBV21-1 is deemed a pseudogene. The CDR3 is 17 amino acids.

The chain employs TRBV15 and TRBJ1-5, with D uncertain. Germline CDR1 LNHNV, CDR2 YYDKDF (reference sequence). The CDR3 loop spans 16 amino acids. The V and J ends lost 3 bases and 3 bases respectively, with 15 bases between them. The CDR3 here is CATSSRQRAPNQPQHF. CDR3 DNA: TGTGCCACCAGCAGTAGGCAGAGGGCCCCCAATCAGCCCCAGCATTTT.